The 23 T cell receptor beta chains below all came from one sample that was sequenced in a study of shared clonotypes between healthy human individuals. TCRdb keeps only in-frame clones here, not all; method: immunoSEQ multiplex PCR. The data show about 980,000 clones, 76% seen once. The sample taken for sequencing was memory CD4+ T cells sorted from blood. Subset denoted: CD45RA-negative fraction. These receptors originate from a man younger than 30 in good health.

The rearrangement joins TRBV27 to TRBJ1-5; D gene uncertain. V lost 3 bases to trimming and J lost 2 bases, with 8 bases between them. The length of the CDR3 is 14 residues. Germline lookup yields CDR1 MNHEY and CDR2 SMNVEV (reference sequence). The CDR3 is CASSLIGRNQPQHF. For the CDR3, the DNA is TGTGCCAGCAGTTTGATTGGTCGCAATCAGCCCCAGCATTTT.

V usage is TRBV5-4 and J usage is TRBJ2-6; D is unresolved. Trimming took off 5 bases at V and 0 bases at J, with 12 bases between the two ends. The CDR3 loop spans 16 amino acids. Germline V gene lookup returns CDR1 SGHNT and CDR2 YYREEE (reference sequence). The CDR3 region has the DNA TGTGCCAGCAGTGCTAACCTTCCCTCTGGGGCCAACGTCCTGACTTTC. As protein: CASSANLPSGANVLTF.

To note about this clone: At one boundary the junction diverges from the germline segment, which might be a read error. In DNA, the CDR3 is TGTGCCAGCAGCTTAGTCATCCCGTCTGGGGCCAACGTCCTGATTTTC. The encoded protein is CASSLVIPSGANVLIF. The gene calls are TRBV7-2 and TRBJ2-6; D may be TRBD1 (5 bases). Germline CDR1 and CDR2: SGHTA and FQGNSA. The CDR3 runs to 16 residues.

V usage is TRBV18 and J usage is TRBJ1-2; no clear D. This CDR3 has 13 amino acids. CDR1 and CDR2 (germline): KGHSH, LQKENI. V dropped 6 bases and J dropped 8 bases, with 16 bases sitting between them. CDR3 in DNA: TGTGCCAGCTCCCCATCTCGTGTAGGCGGCTACACCTTC. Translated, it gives CASSPSRVGGYTF.

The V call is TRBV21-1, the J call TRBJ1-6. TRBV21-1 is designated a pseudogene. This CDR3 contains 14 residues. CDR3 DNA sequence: TGTGCCAGCAGCAACTTGGAGGCCCTTTCACCCCTCCACTTT. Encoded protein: CASSNLEALSPLHF.

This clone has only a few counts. CDR3 sequence reads: CASNSGQFNEKLFF. The CDR3 coding sequence is TGTGCCAGCAATTCGGGACAGTTTAATGAAAAACTGTTTTTT. This chain links TRBV28 with TRBJ1-4, with 7 bases identical to TRBD1. This CDR3 has 14 amino acids. Germline V gene data show CDR1 as MDHEN and CDR2 as SYDVKM. The ends lost 7 bases at V and 4 bases at J; junction bases unmatched: 6. The full variable domain, completed using reference TRBV28 and TRBJ1-4, is DVKVTQSSRYLVKRTGEKVFLECVQDMDHENMFWYRQDPGLGLRLIYFSYDVKMKEKGDIPEGYSVSREKKERFSLILESASTNQTSMYLCASNSGQFNEKLFFGSGTQLSVL.

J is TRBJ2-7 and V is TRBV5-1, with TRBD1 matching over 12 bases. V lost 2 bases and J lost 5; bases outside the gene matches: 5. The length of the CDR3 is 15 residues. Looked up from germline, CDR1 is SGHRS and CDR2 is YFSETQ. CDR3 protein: CASSLGTGGRDEQYF. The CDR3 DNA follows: TGCGCCAGCAGCTTAGGGACAGGGGGCAGAGACGAGCAGTACTTC. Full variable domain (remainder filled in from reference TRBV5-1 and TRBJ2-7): KAGVTQTPRYLIKTRGQQVTLSCSPISGHRSVSWYQQTPGQGLQFLFEYFSETQRNKGNFPGRFSGRQFSNSRSEMNVSTLELGDSALYLCASSLGTGGRDEQYFGPGTRLTVT.

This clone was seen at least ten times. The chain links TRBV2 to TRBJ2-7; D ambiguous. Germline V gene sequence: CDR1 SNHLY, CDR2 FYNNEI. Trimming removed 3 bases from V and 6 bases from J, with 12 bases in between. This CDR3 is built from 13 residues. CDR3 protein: CASSDNPRAEQYF. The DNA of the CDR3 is TGTGCCAGCAGTGATAATCCACGAGCCGAGCAGTACTTC.

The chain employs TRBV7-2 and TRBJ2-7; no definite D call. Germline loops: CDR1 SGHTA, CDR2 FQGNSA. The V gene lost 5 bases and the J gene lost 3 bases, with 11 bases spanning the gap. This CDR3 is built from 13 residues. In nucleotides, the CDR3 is TGTGCCAGCAGCCCCAGGCGTTACTACGAGCAGTACTTC. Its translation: CASSPRRYYEQYF. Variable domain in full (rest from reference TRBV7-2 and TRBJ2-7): GAGVSQSPSNKVTEKGKDVELRCDPISGHTALYWYRQSLGQGLEFLIYFQGNSAPDKSGLPSDRFSAERTGGSVSTLTIQRTQQEDSAVYLCASSPRRYYEQYFGPGTRLTVT.

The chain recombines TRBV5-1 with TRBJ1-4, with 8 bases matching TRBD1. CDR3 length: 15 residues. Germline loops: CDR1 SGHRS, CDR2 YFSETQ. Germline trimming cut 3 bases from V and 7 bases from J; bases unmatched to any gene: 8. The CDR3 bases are TGCGCCAGCAGCTCCGATGGGACAGGCGCTGAAAAACTGTTTTTT. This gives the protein CASSSDGTGAEKLFF.

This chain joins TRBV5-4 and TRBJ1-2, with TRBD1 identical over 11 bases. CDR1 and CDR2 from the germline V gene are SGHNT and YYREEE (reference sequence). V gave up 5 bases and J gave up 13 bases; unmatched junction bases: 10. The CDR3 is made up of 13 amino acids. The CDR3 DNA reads TGTGCCAGCAGTTCCGCGGGACAGGGGGGCCTCACCTTC. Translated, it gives CASSSAGQGGLTF. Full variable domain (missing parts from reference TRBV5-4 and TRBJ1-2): ETGVTQSPTHLIKTRGQQVTLRCSSQSGHNTVSWYQQALGQGPQFIFQYYREEENGRGNFPPRFSGLQFPNYSSELNVNALELDDSALYLCASSSAGQGGLTFGSGTRLTVV.

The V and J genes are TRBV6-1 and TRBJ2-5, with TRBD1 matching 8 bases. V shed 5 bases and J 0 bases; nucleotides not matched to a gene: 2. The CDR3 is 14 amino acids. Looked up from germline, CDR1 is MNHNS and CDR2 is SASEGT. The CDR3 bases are TGTGCCAGCAGTAGACAGGGGTACCAAGAGACCCAGTACTTC. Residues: CASSRQGYQETQYF.

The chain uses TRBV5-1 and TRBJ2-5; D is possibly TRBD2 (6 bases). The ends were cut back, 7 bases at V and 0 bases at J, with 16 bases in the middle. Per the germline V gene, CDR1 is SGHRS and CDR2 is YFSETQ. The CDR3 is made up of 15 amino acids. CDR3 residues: CASLGGEVYQETQYF. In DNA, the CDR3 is TGCGCCAGCCTGGGGGGAGAAGTGTACCAAGAGACCCAGTACTTC.

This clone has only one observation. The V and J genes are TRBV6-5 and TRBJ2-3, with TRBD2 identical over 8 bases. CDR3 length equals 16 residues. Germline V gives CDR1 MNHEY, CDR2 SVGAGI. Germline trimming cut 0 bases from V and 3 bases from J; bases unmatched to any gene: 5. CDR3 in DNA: TGTGCCAGCAGTTACTCTAGCGGGAAAGGGACAGATACGCAGTATTTT. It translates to CASSYSSGKGTDTQYF.

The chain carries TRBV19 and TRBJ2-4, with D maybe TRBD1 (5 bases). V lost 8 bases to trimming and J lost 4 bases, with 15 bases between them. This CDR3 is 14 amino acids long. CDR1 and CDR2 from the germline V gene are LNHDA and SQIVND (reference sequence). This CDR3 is CASPDQGMKNIQYF. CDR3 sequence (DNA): TGTGCCAGTCCTGATCAGGGAATGAAAAACATTCAGTACTTC.

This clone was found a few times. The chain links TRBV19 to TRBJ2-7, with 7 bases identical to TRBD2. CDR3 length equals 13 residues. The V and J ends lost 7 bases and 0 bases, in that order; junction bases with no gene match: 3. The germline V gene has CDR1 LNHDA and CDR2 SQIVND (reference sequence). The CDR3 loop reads CASKGRASYEQYF. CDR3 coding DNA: TGTGCCAGTAAGGGGAGGGCCTCCTACGAGCAGTACTTC.

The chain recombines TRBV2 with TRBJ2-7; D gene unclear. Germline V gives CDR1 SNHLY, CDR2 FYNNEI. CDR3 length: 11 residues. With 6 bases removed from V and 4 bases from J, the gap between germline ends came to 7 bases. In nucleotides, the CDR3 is TGTGCCAGCAGGTTTAGGTACGAGCAGTACTTC. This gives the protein CASRFRYEQYF.

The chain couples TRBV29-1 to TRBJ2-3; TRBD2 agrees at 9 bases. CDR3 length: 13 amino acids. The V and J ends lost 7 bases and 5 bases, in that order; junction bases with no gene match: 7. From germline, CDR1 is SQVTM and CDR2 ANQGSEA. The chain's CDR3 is CSGAGGRVDTQYF. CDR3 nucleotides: TGCAGCGGAGCGGGAGGCCGAGTAGATACGCAGTATTTT.

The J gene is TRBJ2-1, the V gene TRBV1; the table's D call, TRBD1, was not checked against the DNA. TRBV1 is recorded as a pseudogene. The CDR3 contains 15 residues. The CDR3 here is CTSSRDREGAGEQFF. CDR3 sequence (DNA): TGCACCAGCAGCCGAGACAGGGAAGGGGCAGGGGAGCAGTTCTTC.

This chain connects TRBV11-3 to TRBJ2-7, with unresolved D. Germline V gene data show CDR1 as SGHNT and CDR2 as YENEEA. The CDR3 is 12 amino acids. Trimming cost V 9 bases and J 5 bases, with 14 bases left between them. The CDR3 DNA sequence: TGTGCCAGTCCCTACCTCACCCACGAGCAGTACTTC. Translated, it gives CASPYLTHEQYF.

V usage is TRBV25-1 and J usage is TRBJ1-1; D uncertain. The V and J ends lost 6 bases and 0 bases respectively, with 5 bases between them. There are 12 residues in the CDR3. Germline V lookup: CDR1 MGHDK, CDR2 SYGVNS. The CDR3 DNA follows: TGTGCCAGCAGGGGTATGAACACTGAAGCTTTCTTT. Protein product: CASRGMNTEAFF. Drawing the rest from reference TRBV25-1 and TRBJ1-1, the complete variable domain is EADIYQTPRYLVIGTGKKITLECSQTMGHDKMYWYQQDPGMELHLIHYSYGVNSTEKGDLSSESTVSRIRTEHFPLTLESARPSHTSQYLCASRGMNTEAFFGQGTRLTVV.

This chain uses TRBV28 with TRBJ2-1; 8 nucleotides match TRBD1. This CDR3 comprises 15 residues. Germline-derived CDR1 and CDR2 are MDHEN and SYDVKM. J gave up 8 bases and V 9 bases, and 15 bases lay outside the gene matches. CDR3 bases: TGTGCCAGTCAATCCAGGGGGCTACCTAACGATGAGCAGTTCTTC. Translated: CASQSRGLPNDEQFF.

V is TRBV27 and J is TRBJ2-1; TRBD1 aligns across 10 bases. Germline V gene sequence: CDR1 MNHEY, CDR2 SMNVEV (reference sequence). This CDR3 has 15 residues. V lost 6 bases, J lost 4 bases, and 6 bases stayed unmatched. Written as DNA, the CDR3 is TGTGCCAGCAGGGAGGCGGACAGGGGGTACAATGAGCAGTTCTTC. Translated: CASREADRGYNEQFF.